Below are 5 T cell receptor beta chains sequenced from a single sample in a study of blood T cells in healthy people across ages. Through a sample-barcoded 5' primer and a J-beta primer mix, a second PCR was run for roughly 7 to 11 cycles. TCRdb re-derived calls from the 5' RACE reads in MiXCR, one entry per CDR3 protein. The table has around 690,000 distinct CDR3 sequences, 58% seen once. Sequenced sample: blood. The receptors come from a man in his fifties or sixties in good health.

The chain combines TRBV11-2 with TRBJ1-1; D not resolved. The germline V gene encodes CDR1 SGHAT and CDR2 FQNNGV. Between the trimmed V and J ends, which lost 5 bases and 1 base, there was a span of 8 bases. The CDR3 extends over 13 amino acids. CDR3: CASSVSGNTEAFF. The CDR3 DNA reads as TGTGCCAGCAGCGTTTCCGGGAACACTGAAGCTTTCTTT.

This clonotype came up once. The rearrangement uses TRBV5-1 and TRBJ2-4; D call uncertain. The end of the DNA aligns better with TRBJ2-5, so the J call may be wrong. This CDR3 has 15 amino acids. Germline CDR1 and CDR2: SGHRS and YFSETQ. The CDR3 reads CASSRSGPRQETQYF. In DNA form, the CDR3 reads TGCGCCAGCAGCCGGTCCGGGCCTCGGCAGGAGACCCAGTACTTC.

The chain employs TRBV4-1 and TRBJ2-2; 15 bases are a match to TRBD2. The CDR3 is made up of 17 amino acids. Germline V CDR1 and CDR2: MGHRA, YSYEKL. The V and J ends lost 3 bases and 1 base, in that order; junction bases with no gene match: 0. Written as DNA, the CDR3 is TGCGCCAGCAGCCAGGGACTAGCGGGGGGGAACACCGGGGAGCTGTTTTTT. This sequence encodes CASSQGLAGGNTGELFF.

The chain employs TRBV6-1 and TRBJ2-7; 7 nucleotides agree with TRBD2. V lost 1 base and J lost 4; bases outside the gene matches: 7. The CDR3 sequence is 15 residues long. The germline gives CDR1 MNHNS, CDR2 SASEGT. DNA of the CDR3: TGTGCCAGCAGTGAAGGGGGGGGGTCTCAATACGAGCAGTACTTC. Its translation is CASSEGGGSQYEQYF.

The chain is built from TRBV5-1 and TRBJ1-4; D is ambiguous. This CDR3 contains 13 residues. Trimming removed 2 bases at V and 6 bases at J, with 8 bases between. The germline CDR1 and CDR2 sequences are SGHRS and YFSETQ. The CDR3 DNA follows: TGCGCCAGCAGCTTACATAAGGATGAAAAACTGTTTTTT. Residues: CASSLHKDEKLFF. Combining the CDR3 with reference TRBV5-1 and TRBJ1-4 gives the whole variable domain KAGVTQTPRYLIKTRGQQVTLSCSPISGHRSVSWYQQTPGQGLQFLFEYFSETQRNKGNFPGRFSGRQFSNSRSEMNVSTLELGDSALYLCASSLHKDEKLFFGSGTQLSVL.